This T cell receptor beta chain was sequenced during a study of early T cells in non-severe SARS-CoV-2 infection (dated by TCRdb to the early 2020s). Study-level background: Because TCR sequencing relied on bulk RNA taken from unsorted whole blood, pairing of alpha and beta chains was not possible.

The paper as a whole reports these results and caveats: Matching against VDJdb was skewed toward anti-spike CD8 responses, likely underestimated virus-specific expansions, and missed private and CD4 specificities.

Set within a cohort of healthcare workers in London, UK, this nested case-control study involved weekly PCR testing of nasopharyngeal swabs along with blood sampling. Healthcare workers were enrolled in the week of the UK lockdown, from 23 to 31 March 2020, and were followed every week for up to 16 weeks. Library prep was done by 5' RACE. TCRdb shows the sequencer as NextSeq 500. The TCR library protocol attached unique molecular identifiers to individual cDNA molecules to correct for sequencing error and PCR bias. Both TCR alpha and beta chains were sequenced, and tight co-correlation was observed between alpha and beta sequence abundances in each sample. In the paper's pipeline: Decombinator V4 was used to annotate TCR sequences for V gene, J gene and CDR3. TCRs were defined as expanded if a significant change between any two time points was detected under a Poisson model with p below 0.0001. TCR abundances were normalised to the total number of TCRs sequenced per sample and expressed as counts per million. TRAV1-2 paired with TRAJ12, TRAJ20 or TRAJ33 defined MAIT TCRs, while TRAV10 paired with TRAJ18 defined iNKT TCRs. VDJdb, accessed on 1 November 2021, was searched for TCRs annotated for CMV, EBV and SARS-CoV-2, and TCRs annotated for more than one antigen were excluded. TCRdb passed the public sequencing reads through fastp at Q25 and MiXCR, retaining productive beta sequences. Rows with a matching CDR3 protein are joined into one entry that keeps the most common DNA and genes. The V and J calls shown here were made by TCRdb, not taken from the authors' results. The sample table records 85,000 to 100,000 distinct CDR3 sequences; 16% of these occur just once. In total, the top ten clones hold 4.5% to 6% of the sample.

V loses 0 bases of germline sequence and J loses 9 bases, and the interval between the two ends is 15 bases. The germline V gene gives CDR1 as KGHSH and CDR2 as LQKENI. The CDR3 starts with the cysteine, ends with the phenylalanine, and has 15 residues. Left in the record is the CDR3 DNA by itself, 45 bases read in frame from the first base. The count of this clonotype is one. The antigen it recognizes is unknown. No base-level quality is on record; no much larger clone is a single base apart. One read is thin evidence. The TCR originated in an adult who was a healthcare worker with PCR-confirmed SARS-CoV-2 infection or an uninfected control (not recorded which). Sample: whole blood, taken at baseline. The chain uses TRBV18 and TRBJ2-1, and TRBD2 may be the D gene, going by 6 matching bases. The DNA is TGTGCCAGCTCACCACCGGCGGGAATGGGAGGTGAGCAGTTCTTC. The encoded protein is CASSPPAGMGGEQFF.